The clone carrying this T cell receptor (beta chain) was counted a few times. J was trimmed by 9 bases and V by 2 bases; bases with no gene match: 7. Germline V lookup: CDR1 SGHTA, CDR2 FQGNSA. The CDR3 runs 16 residues. These data come from a study of T-cell memory formation after mild COVID-19. TCRdb re-analysed the 5' RACE reads in MiXCR, keeping a single row per CDR3 protein. The sample has around 500,000 distinct CDR3 sequences; roughly 18% are singletons. This clonotype was obtained from an adult woman who had mild COVID-19 (a few samples of this study predate the infection). Cell type and time point are not known. The gene calls are TRBV7-2 and TRBJ2-1; 13 nucleotides match TRBD2. Sequenced input: PBMCs or a T cell subset sorted from them (not recorded which). The CDR3 loop reads CASSLSGTSGRGEQFF. As DNA, the CDR3 is TGTGCCAGCAGCTTATCCGGAACTAGCGGGAGGGGTGAGCAGTTCTTC.